Each of the 8 T cell receptor beta chains below was sequenced from the same sample in a study of T cells after yellow fever vaccination. MiXCR was run by TCRdb on the 5' RACE reads, yielding one entry per CDR3 protein. This table holds 50,000 to 60,000 distinct CDR3 sequences, approximately 5.5% found once. This material consisted of PBMCs, either bulk or a sorted T-cell subset (CD4+, CD8+, memory, or dextramer-sorted; not recorded which), taken on the day of the yellow fever booster vaccination. Receptors were obtained from a man younger than 35 who received the YFV17D yellow fever vaccine.

The rearrangement uses TRBV4-3 and TRBJ2-7; possibly TRBD2 for D (5 bases). Per the germline V gene, CDR1 is LGHNA and CDR2 is YSLEER. The CDR3 covers 14 residues. Trimming shortened V by 4 bases and J by 3 bases, and 13 bases separated the two germline ends. The CDR3 nucleotides read TGCGCCAGCAGCCCCCAGCGAGGAGGCTACGAGCAGTACTTC. It encodes CASSPQRGGYEQYF.

V usage is TRBV10-3 and J usage is TRBJ1-1; D gene ambiguous. Trimming pared 8 bases from V and 1 base from J, leaving 8 bases between. The CDR3 is 12 amino acids. The germline V gene has CDR1 ENHRY and CDR2 SYGVKD. DNA for the CDR3: TGTGCCATCCGGCGATGGAACACTGAAGCTTTCTTT. Translated: CAIRRWNTEAFF.

This clonotype occurred many times. This sequence joins TRBV12-3 or TRBV12-4 and TRBJ1-1; D might be TRBD1 (5 bases). V lost 7 bases and J lost 9, with 15 bases in between. The CDR3 has 12 amino acids. The DNA for the CDR3 is TGTGCCAGCAACCCGGGGGGTGCGAAAGCTTTCTTT. Translated, it gives CASNPGGAKAFF.

This clonotype was detected many times. This chain uses TRBV12-3 or TRBV12-4 with TRBJ2-5, with 8 bases identical to TRBD2. The V and J ends lost 3 bases and 4 bases, in that order; junction bases with no gene match: 4. The CDR3 runs 14 residues. The CDR3 reads CASSFILAAETQYF. In DNA, the CDR3 is TGTGCCAGCAGTTTTATACTAGCGGCAGAGACCCAGTACTTC.

There are many counts of this clonotype. The chain carries TRBV29-1 and TRBJ2-5, with D tentatively TRBD2 (6 bases). V lost 5 bases and J 5 bases, leaving 27 bases between the germline ends. CDR3 length equals 17 residues. Germline lookup yields CDR1 SQVTM and CDR2 ANQGSEA. This chain's CDR3 is CSVSLSGHAGNMETQYF. The DNA of the CDR3 is TGCAGCGTTTCTCTAAGTGGACATGCGGGAAATATGGAGACCCAGTACTTC.

The rearrangement links TRBV4-1 to TRBJ2-7; D remains ambiguous. This CDR3 has 15 amino acids. Trimming shortened V by 0 bases and J by 0 bases, and 9 bases separated the two germline ends. CDR1 and CDR2 from the germline V gene are MGHRA and YSYEKL. CDR3 DNA sequence: TGCGCCAGCAGCCAAGAGAGGCTTGCCTCCTACGAGCAGTACTTC. It yields the protein CASSQERLASYEQYF.

This clonotype was observed many times. This chain joins TRBV7-2 and TRBJ1-1; D is possibly TRBD1 (6 bases). V lost 6 bases and J 4 bases, leaving 15 bases between the germline ends. CDR3 size: 14 residues. CDR1 and CDR2 (germline): SGHTA, FQGNSA. The DNA for the CDR3 is TGTGCCAGCAGTCGACCTAAGGGGGGCACTGAAGCTTTCTTT. Translation: CASSRPKGGTEAFF.

The table lists this clonotype with many counts. The rearrangement links TRBV6-6 to TRBJ1-6; tentatively, D is TRBD1 (6 bases). The V end lost 5 bases, the J end lost 11 bases, and 19 bases lay between the germline ends. The CDR3 has 15 amino acids. CDR1 MNHNY and CDR2 SVGAGI come from the germline V gene (reference sequence). CDR3 residues: CASSPSTGWIAPLHF. The CDR3, as DNA: TGTGCCAGCAGTCCCTCAACAGGGTGGATAGCACCCCTCCACTTT.